Each of the 17 T cell receptor beta chains below was sequenced from the same sample in a study of identical twins. One entry per CDR3 protein, called by TCRdb with MiXCR from the 5' RACE reads. Here the sample spans about 730,000 distinct CDR3 sequences, around 20% being singletons. The data were also submitted as part of a second study, on T cells expressing NK-cell markers.

The sequenced sample was PBMCs. The receptors were sampled from a woman in her late teens or twenties in good health.

V and J are TRBV7-6 and TRBJ2-7; TRBD2 aligns across 9 bases. This CDR3 is 15 amino acids long. The trim removed 5 bases at V and 2 bases at J, leaving 7 bases unmatched. Germline CDR1 SGHVS, CDR2 FNYEAQ. CDR3 DNA sequence: TGTGCCAGCAGCGTTACTAGCGGGCCCACCTACGAGCAGTACTTC. The encoded protein is CASSVTSGPTYEQYF. Full variable domain (missing parts from reference TRBV7-6 and TRBJ2-7): GAGVSQSPRYKVTKRGQDVALRCDPISGHVSLYWYRQALGQGPEFLTYFNYEAQQDKSGLPNDRFSAERPEGSISTLTIQRTEQRDSAMYRCASSVTSGPTYEQYFGPGTRLTVT.

This sequence joins TRBV5-1 and TRBJ1-2; 7 bases line up with TRBD1. Germline-derived CDR1 and CDR2 are SGHRS and YFSETQ. V was clipped by 2 bases and J by 7 bases; unmatched bases: 5. CDR3 length: 13 amino acids. The DNA of the CDR3 is TGCGCCAGCAGCTTATCGACAGGGAGTGGCTACACCTTC. It encodes CASSLSTGSGYTF.

This clonotype appeared a few times. The chain combines TRBV6-1 with TRBJ2-7; D is unresolved. The CDR3 sequence is 14 residues long. Trimming stripped 0 bases from V and 3 bases from J, with 9 bases between. Germline values: CDR1 MNHNS, CDR2 SASEGT. CDR3 bases: TGTGCCAGCAGTGAAGCGTTCGCAGTCTACGAGCAGTACTTC. Translating it yields CASSEAFAVYEQYF.

This clonotype has more than one count but fewer than ten. As DNA, the CDR3 is TGTGCCAGCCTTACTCCTCGAGCCAGTGGGAGCAATCAGCCCCAGCATTTT. As protein: CASLTPRASGSNQPQHF. The rearrangement links TRBV6-2 or TRBV6-3 to TRBJ1-5; no clear D gene. CDR3 length equals 17 residues. Trimming left V 8 bases short and J 1 base short, with 21 bases between. The germline gives CDR1 MNHEY, CDR2 SVGEGT.

There are a few counts of this clonotype. V usage is TRBV15 and J usage is TRBJ2-5, with 10 bases fitting TRBD1. The germline gives CDR1 LNHNV, CDR2 YYDKDF (reference sequence). The CDR3 totals 16 residues. J was trimmed by 5 bases and V by 0 bases; bases with no gene match: 6. The chain's CDR3 is CATSRDGDRGSETQYF. The CDR3, as DNA: TGTGCCACCAGCAGAGATGGGGACAGGGGTTCGGAGACCCAGTACTTC.

This sequence joins TRBV12-3 or TRBV12-4 and TRBJ2-5; D not certain. This CDR3 region has 18 residues. Trimming stripped 5 bases from V and 2 bases from J, with 24 bases between. The CDR3 loop is CASSLGPPESVVQETQYF. The DNA for the CDR3 is TGTGCCAGCAGTCTTGGACCGCCGGAGAGCGTGGTTCAAGAGACCCAGTACTTC.

The chain is built from TRBV11-2 and TRBJ2-1; 12 positions agree with TRBD2. Trimming removed 4 bases from V and 2 bases from J; junction bases left unmatched: 9. The CDR3 length is 18 residues. Germline lookup yields CDR1 SGHAT and CDR2 FQNNGV. This CDR3 reads CASSSLLAGGITYNEQFF. DNA for the CDR3: TGTGCCAGCAGCTCCCTCCTAGCGGGAGGGATCACCTACAATGAGCAGTTCTTC.

This clonotype was picked up a small number of times. The V call is TRBV6-1, the J call TRBJ2-7; no clear D gene. This CDR3 has 14 residues. V lost 5 bases and J 1 base, leaving 12 bases between the germline ends. Germline V lookup: CDR1 MNHNS, CDR2 SASEGT. CDR3 DNA sequence: TGTGCCAGCAGTACAAGGACGGCTTCCTACGAGCAGTACTTC. Amino acids: CASSTRTASYEQYF.

This clonotype appeared a few times. This sequence joins TRBV7-2 and TRBJ2-5, with 14 bases matching TRBD2. The V segment lost 5 bases and the J segment 6 bases; nucleotides outside the gene matches: 8. The CDR3 runs 16 residues. Germline CDR1 is SGHTA and CDR2 is FQGNSA. The CDR3 bases are TGTGCCAGCAGCCCACGACTAGCGGGAGGGCCGAAGACCCAGTACTTC. The encoded protein is CASSPRLAGGPKTQYF.

This clonotype was counted only a few times. V and J are TRBV9 and TRBJ2-1, with TRBD2 matching 7 bases. CDR1 and CDR2 (germline): SGDLS, YYNGEE. Trimming cost V 6 bases and J 9 bases; bases outside gene matches: 9. The CDR3 spans 13 residues. In DNA, the CDR3 is TGTGCCAGCAACGCGGGGGTAGAGACTGAGCAGTTCTTC. Amino acid sequence: CASNAGVETEQFF.

This clonotype was found a few times. This rearrangement joins TRBV20-1 to TRBJ2-1; D possibly corresponds to TRBD2 (5 bases). Germline V gene lookup returns CDR1 DFQATT and CDR2 SNEGSKA (reference sequence). This CDR3 has 15 residues. With 3 bases removed from V and 7 bases from J, the gap between germline ends came to 19 bases. CDR3: CSASAFGVNRNEQFF. The CDR3 DNA reads TGCAGTGCTAGCGCCTTCGGGGTTAATAGGAATGAGCAGTTCTTC.

This rearrangement joins TRBV6-4 to TRBJ2-6, with TRBD1 matching over 10 bases. The CDR3 extends over 15 amino acids. Per germline, CDR1 MRHNA and CDR2 SNTAGT. Unmatched junction bases numbered 11, after V lost 3 bases and J lost 15 bases. Here the CDR3 reads CASSENDRGHPGLTF. Written as DNA, the CDR3 is TGTGCCAGCAGTGAGAACGACAGGGGGCATCCTGGCCTGACTTTC.

This clonotype was observed a handful of times. The rearrangement links TRBV6-1 to TRBJ2-3, with no clear D. Germline CDR1 reads MNHNS; CDR2 reads SASEGT. V was pared by 6 bases and J by 6 bases, with 28 bases between. The CDR3 spans 18 residues. CDR3 bases: TGTGCCAGCAGCCGCCGTTTTTCGAGTAGTACAACTACGGATACGCAGTATTTT. This gives the protein CASSRRFSSSTTTDTQYF.

The genes are TRBV7-9 and TRBJ1-2, with 7 nucleotides matching TRBD1. Per germline, CDR1 SEHNR and CDR2 FQNEAQ (reference sequence). V lost 5 bases and J lost 6; bases outside the gene matches: 6. This CDR3 is built from 13 residues. The CDR3 nucleotides read TGTGCCAGCAGCGACGACAGGGTCAATGGCTACACCTTC. The encoded protein is CASSDDRVNGYTF.

This chain uses TRBV20-1 with TRBJ2-1, with 8 bases lining up with TRBD2. Germline-derived CDR1 and CDR2 are DFQATT and SNEGSKA (reference sequence). Trimming at V came to 5 bases and at J to 0 bases, leaving 3 bases not matched to a gene. CDR3 length: 14 residues. The CDR3, as DNA: TGCAGTGCTGGTAGCGGGGTCTCCTACAATGAGCAGTTCTTC. As protein: CSAGSGVSYNEQFF.

This chain joins TRBV12-3 or TRBV12-4 and TRBJ2-7; 8 bases line up with TRBD2. Unmatched junction bases numbered 7, after V lost 5 bases and J lost 7 bases. This CDR3 region has 13 residues. The CDR3 coding sequence is TGTGCCAGCAGTCCCGGGACTAGGGTTGAGCAGTACTTC. As protein: CASSPGTRVEQYF.

The chain is built from TRBV15 and TRBJ2-5, with TRBD1 matching over 7 bases. The CDR3 contains 14 residues. Germline V gives CDR1 LNHNV, CDR2 YYDKDF (reference sequence). V dropped 0 bases and J dropped 4; count of bases not matched to a gene: 2. This chain's CDR3 is CATSRDDRVETQYF. Written as DNA, the CDR3 is TGTGCCACCAGCAGAGATGACAGGGTAGAGACCCAGTACTTC.